This T cell receptor beta chain appears in the sequencing data of a study of blood T cells in healthy people across ages (dated by TCRdb to the mid-2010s). Notes on the research overall: In model experiments, roughly one uniquely barcoded TCR beta cDNA molecule per two T cells was captured by template switching. The study measured age-related changes in TCR beta repertoire diversity using deep sequencing normalized with unique cDNA molecular identifiers. Four age groups were formed from the donors: young (average 16 years), middle-aged (less than 40), aged (around 68) and long-lived (around 82). To avoid experimental bias, donors of different ages were spread randomly across the sequencing lanes. The study analyzed two additional independent replicas of 1 million unique cDNA reads from the same blood draw for two donors, one aged 18 to 29 and one aged 80 or older.

The donors were about 40 Caucasian individuals from Russia, aged roughly 6 to 100 years, who were systemically healthy. Each donor gave ten milliliters of peripheral blood, collected into EDTA-treated Vacutainer tubes. PBMCs were isolated by Ficoll-Paque density-gradient centrifugation, with at least 6.5 million obtained per sample. Total RNA was extracted from PBMCs with Trizol reagent, with at least 5.5 micrograms obtained per sample. For every donor, flow cytometry on a PBMC aliquot measured the percentage of naive CD45RAhigh/CD27high T cells. General conclusions and limits of the study: Because the CMV infection status of the donors was unknown, age-related changes in expanded clonotypes may potentially have been confounded. Observed TCR beta diversity correlated strongly with the percentage of naive T cells measured by flow cytometry. As age increased, observed TCR beta diversity per million T cells dropped in a roughly linear way, and a significant reduction was already evident by age 40. Estimates of total diversity based on one million sequenced T cells were considered lower bounds and underestimates. Since profiling was done on bulk unsorted PBMCs, naive and antigen-experienced compartments could not be conclusively compared. The long-lived group showed more naive CD4+ T cells, fewer expanded clones and increased TCR diversity than the aged group, suggesting age selection.

This clonotype has only a few counts. Its antigen is unknown. No base qualities exist here, and no much larger clone lies one base off it. CDR3 length: 17 amino acids, cysteine to phenylalanine. Only CDR3 DNA is held: 51 bases, read in frame from base 1. Taken from the germline V gene (reference sequence), the CDR1 and CDR2 loops are SGHKS and YYEKEE. The trim is 2 bases for V and 0 bases for J, with a gap of 17 bases between the germline ends. The library was generated by 5' RACE. Reads for this sample came from an Illumina HiSeq 2500. The second PCR ran for about 6 to 12 cycles and used a J-beta primer mix along with a sample-barcoded 5' primer. A unique molecular identifier was introduced onto each TCR beta cDNA molecule by a template-switch 5' adaptor carrying 12 random nucleotides. Each sample yielded at least 3 million CDR3-containing paired-end reads. The Mint cDNA synthesis kit, primed by a TRBC-specific oligonucleotide, was used to synthesize first-strand cDNA from all RNA. After uracil-DNA glycosylase treatment, a first 18-cycle PCR used universal primers M1SS and BC2_uni_R on all cDNA. As for the authors' bioinformatics: Each sample was normalized by randomly selecting 1 million high-quality reads, each carrying a distinct molecular identifier. Instead of being binned into consensus sequences, reads that shared molecular identifiers were thrown out. MiTCR, with a Q25 quality threshold and the strictest error-elimination algorithm, was used for CDR3 identification, clonotype clustering and error correction. A nonparametric unseen species model using Euler transformation provided a lower-bound estimate of total TCR beta diversity. TCRdb reprocessing: public reads trimmed at Q25 with fastp, clones called with MiXCR, in-frame beta chains kept. Records with the same CDR3 protein are collapsed into one entry carrying the most frequent genes and DNA. These V and J calls derive from TCRdb rather than the authors' analysis. Within this sample are about a million distinct CDR3 sequences, with roughly two fifths of them counted one time only. The top ten constitute roughly 13% of the sample.

The sequence joins TRBV5-5 to TRBJ1-1; no D gene is confidently identified. The material sequenced was blood. This TCR came from a man between 18 and 35 years old in good health. CDR3 sequence: CASSFFRYTGMNTEAFF. The DNA reads TGTGCCAGCAGCTTCTTCAGATACACTGGTATGAACACTGAAGCTTTCTTT.